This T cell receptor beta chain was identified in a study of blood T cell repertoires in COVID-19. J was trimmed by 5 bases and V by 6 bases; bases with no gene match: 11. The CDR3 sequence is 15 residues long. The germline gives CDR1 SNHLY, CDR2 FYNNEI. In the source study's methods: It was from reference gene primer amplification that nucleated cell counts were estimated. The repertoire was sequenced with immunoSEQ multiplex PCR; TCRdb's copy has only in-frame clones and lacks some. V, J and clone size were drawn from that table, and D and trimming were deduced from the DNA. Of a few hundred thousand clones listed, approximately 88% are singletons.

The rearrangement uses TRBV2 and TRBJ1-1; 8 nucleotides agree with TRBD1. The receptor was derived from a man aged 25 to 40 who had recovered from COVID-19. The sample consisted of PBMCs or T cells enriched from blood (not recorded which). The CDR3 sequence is CASRETGGRGTEAFF. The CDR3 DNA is TGTGCCAGCAGGGAAACAGGGGGTCGGGGGACTGAAGCTTTCTTT.